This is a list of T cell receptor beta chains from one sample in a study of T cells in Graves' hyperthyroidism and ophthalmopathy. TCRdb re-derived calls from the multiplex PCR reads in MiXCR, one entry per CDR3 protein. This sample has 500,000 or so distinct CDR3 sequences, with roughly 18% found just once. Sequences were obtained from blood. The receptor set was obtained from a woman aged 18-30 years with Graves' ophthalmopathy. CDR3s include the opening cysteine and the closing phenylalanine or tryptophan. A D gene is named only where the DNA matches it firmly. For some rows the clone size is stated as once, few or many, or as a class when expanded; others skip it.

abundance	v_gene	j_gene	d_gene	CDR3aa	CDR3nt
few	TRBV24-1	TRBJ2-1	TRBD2	CATSDPGLASDEQFF	TGTGCCACCAGTGACCCAGGACTAGCAAGCGATGAGCAGTTCTTC
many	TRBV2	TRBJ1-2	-	CASSEVGLTVYYGYTF	TGTGCCAGCAGTGAAGTGGGCTTGACAGTGTACTATGGCTACACCTTC
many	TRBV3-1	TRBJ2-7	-	CASSQSGGRGSEQYF	TGTGCCAGCAGCCAGTCCGGGGGCAGAGGTTCCGAGCAGTACTTC
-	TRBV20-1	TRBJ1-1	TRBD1	CNADRGRTEAFF	TGCAATGCTGACAGGGGGCGGACTGAAGCTTTCTTT
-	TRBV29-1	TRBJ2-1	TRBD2	CSVVASGDNEQFF	TGCAGCGTTGTTGCTAGCGGTGACAATGAGCAGTTCTTC
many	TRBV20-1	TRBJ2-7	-	CSARPGSYGEQYF	TGCAGTGCTAGACCCGGGAGTTACGGCGAGCAGTACTTC
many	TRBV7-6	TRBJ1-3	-	CASSPWEGTGGNTIYF	TGTGCCAGCAGCCCTTGGGAGGGGACTGGTGGAAACACCATATATTTT
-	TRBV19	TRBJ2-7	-	CASSIEAEPWYEQYF	TGTGCCAGTAGTATAGAAGCGGAGCCCTGGTACGAGCAGTACTTC
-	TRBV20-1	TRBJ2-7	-	CSAPDGPSYEQYF	TGCAGTGCTCCGGACGGTCCCTCCTACGAGCAGTACTTC
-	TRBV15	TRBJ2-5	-	CATGGGGTETQYF	TGTGCCACCGGGGGGGGCGGGACAGAGACCCAGTACTTC
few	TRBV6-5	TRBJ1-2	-	CASSYSADFYGYTF	TGTGCCAGCAGTTACTCGGCGGACTTCTATGGCTACACCTTC
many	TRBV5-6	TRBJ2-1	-	CASSSVGGGTNLPTPYNEQFF	TGTGCCAGCAGCTCTGTGGGGGGGGGCACGAACTTACCTACGCCCTACAATGAGCAGTTCTTC
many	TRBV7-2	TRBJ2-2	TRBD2	CASSFFKIAGDFTGELFF	TGTGCCAGCAGCTTCTTTAAAATAGCGGGAGATTTTACCGGGGAGCTGTTTTTT
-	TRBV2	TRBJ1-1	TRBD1	CASGQDRDSTEAFF	TGTGCCAGCGGCCAGGACAGGGATTCCACTGAAGCTTTCTTT
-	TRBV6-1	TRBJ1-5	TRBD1	CASRISLGRTGSTVGNQPQHF	TGTGCCAGCAGAATATCCCTGGGGAGGACAGGGTCAACTGTTGGCAATCAGCCCCAGCATTTT
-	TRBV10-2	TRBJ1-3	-	CATKEPSSGNTIYF	TGCGCCACCAAGGAGCCTTCCTCTGGAAACACCATATATTTT
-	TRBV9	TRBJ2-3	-	CASSVQSSTTDTQYF	TGTGCCAGCAGCGTTCAGTCCAGCACCACAGATACGCAGTATTTT
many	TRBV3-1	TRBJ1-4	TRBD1	CASSLRDRTNEKLFF	TGTGCCAGCAGCCTCCGGGACAGAACAAATGAAAAACTGTTTTTT
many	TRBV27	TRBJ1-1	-	CASNSLLGVKTEAFF	TGTGCCAGCAATTCTCTGTTAGGGGTAAAGACTGAAGCTTTCTTT
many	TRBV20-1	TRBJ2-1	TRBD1	CSASHKPGQAYNEQFF	TGCAGTGCTTCCCACAAGCCGGGACAGGCATACAATGAGCAGTTCTTC
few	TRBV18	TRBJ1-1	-	CASSPKPGTTEAFF	TGTGCCAGCTCACCAAAGCCAGGGACCACTGAAGCTTTCTTT
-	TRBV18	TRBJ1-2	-	CASSPGRTIDYGYTF	TGTGCCAGCTCACCAGGAAGGACTATCGACTATGGCTACACCTTC
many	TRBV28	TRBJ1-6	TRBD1	CATFRQGEQNLHF	TGTGCCACATTTCGACAGGGTGAACAAAACCTCCACTTT
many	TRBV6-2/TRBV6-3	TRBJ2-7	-	CASRKTGSHEQYF	TGTGCCAGCAGAAAAACAGGGTCCCACGAGCAGTACTTC
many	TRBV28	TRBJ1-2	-	CASSVGTYGYTF	TGTGCCAGCAGTGTCGGAACCTATGGCTACACCTTC
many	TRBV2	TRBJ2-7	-	CASSEDRGLEQYF	TGTGCCAGCAGTGAAGATCGAGGGCTTGAGCAGTACTTC
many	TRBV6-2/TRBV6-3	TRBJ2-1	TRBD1	CASRETGKDEQFF	TGTGCCAGCAGGGAGACAGGGAAGGATGAGCAGTTCTTC
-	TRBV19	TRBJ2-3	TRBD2	CASSIDRTSGTDTQYF	TGTGCCAGTAGTATAGATCGGACTAGCGGCACAGATACGCAGTATTTT
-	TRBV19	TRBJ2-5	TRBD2	CASSIYLADVRETQYF	TGTGCCAGTAGTATCTACCTAGCGGATGTCAGAGAGACCCAGTACTTC
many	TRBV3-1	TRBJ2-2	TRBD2	CASSQGGRTSGNTGELFF	TGTGCCAGCAGCCAAGGGGGAAGGACTAGCGGAAACACCGGGGAGCTGTTTTTT
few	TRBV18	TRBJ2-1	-	CASSPLEGGSYNEQFF	TGTGCCAGCTCACCCTTAGAAGGGGGCTCCTACAATGAGCAGTTCTTC
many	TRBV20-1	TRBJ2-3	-	CSASGGSTDTQYF	TGCAGTGCTAGCGGGGGTTCCACAGATACGCAGTATTTT
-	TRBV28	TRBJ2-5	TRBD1	CASSPQQGGRETQYF	TGTGCCAGCAGTCCTCAACAGGGGGGCCGGGAGACCCAGTACTTC
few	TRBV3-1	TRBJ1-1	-	CASSQGRRRGFTEAFF	TGTGCCAGCAGCCAAGGTCGCAGGCGGGGTTTCACTGAAGCTTTCTTT
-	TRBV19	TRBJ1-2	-	CASSIDGPFGGQLDGYTF	TGTGCCAGTAGTATAGATGGTCCGTTCGGGGGCCAATTGGATGGCTACACCTTC
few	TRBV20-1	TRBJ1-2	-	CSARAGDNYGYTF	TGCAGTGCTAGAGCAGGGGATAACTATGGCTACACCTTC
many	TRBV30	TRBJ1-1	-	CAWSLGLQVTEAFF	TGTGCCTGGAGTTTGGGACTCCAGGTAACTGAAGCTTTCTTT
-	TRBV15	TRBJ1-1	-	CATSARNFNTEAFF	TGTGCCACCAGCGCCCGGAACTTTAACACTGAAGCTTTCTTT
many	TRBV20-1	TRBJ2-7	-	CSATETSYEQYF	TGCAGTGCGACAGAAACCTCCTACGAGCAGTACTTC
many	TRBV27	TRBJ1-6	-	CASSLSSYNSPLHF	TGTGCCAGCAGTTTGAGCTCCTATAATTCACCCCTCCACTTT
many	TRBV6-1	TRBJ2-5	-	CASSEAPEGETQYF	TGTGCCAGCAGTGAAGCTCCCGAAGGAGAGACCCAGTACTTC
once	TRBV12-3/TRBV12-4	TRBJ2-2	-	CASSLGGRESSGELFF	TGTGCCAGCAGTTTAGGGGGGCGGGAGTCGTCCGGGGAGCTGTTTTTT
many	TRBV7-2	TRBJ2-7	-	CASRKSTGIPGSYEQYF	TGTGCCAGCAGGAAATCCACAGGGATCCCCGGATCCTACGAGCAGTACTTC
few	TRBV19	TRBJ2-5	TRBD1	CASRETGRETQYF	TGTGCCAGTAGGGAGACAGGGCGGGAGACCCAGTACTTC
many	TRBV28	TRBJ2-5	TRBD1	CASSRTGGAETQYF	TGTGCCAGCAGCCGGACAGGGGGGGCAGAGACCCAGTACTTC
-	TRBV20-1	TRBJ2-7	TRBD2	CSATGTSGTLRGEQYF	TGCAGTGCAACCGGGACTAGCGGGACCCTTCGGGGTGAGCAGTACTTC
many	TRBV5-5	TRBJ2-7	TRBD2	CASSQVMPGLAALYEQYF	TGTGCCAGCAGCCAAGTGATGCCGGGACTAGCGGCTTTGTACGAGCAGTACTTC
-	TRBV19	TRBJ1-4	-	CASSIRGDEKLFF	TGTGCCAGTAGTATACGGGGAGATGAAAAACTGTTTTTT
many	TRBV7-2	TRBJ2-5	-	CASSLITETQYF	TGTGCCAGCAGCTTAATCACGGAGACCCAGTACTTC
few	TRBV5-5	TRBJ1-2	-	CASSLVPRSYGYTF	TGTGCCAGCAGCTTGGTGCCCCGATCCTATGGCTACACCTTC
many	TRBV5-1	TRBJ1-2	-	CASSLEAADSYSGYTF	TGCGCCAGCAGCTTGGAAGCGGCGGACTCCTATAGTGGCTACACCTTC